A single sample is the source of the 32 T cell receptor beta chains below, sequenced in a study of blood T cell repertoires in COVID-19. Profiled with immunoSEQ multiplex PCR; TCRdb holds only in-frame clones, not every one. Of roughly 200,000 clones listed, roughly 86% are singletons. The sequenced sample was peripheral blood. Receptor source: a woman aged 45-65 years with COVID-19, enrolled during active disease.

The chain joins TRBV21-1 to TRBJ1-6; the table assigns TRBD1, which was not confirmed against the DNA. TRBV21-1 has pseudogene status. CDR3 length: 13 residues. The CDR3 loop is CASIDKLNSPLHF. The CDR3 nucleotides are TGTGCCAGCATAGACAAGCTTAATTCACCCCTCCACTTT.

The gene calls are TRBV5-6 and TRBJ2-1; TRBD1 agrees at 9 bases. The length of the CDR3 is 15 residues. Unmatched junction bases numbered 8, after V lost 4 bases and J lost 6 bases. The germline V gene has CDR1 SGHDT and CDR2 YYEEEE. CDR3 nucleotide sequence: TGTGCCAGCAGCCCAGACAGGGGGTTAGCCAATGAGCAGTTCTTC. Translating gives CASSPDRGLANEQFF.

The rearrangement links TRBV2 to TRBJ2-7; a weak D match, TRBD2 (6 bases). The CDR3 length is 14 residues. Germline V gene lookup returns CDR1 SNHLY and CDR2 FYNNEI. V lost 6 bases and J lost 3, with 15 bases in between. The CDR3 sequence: CASRGTGGGYEQYV. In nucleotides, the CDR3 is TGTGCCAGCAGGGGGACTGGGGGAGGCTACGAGCAGTACGTC.

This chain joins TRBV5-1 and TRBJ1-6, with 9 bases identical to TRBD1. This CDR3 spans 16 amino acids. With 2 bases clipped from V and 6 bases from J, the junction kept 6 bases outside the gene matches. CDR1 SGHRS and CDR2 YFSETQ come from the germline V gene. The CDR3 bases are TGCGCCAGCAGCTTCCGGGACAGGGTAAGTAATTCACCCCTCCACTTT. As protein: CASSFRDRVSNSPLHF.

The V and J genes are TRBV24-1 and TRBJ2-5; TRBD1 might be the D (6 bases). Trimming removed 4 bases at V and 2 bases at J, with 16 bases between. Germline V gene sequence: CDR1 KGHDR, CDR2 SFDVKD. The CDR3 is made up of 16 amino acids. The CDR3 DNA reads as TGTGCCACCAGTGACCCCGGACAGACCTCTCAAGAGACCCAGTACTTC. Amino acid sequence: CATSDPGQTSQETQYF.

In DNA form, the CDR3 reads TGTGCCAGCAGTTGGGCAGGGGACCTCACTGAAGCTTTCTTT. It codes for CASSWAGDLTEAFF. The chain uses TRBV28 and TRBJ1-1, with TRBD1 as a possible D gene (6 bases). The ends were cut back, 4 bases at V and 4 bases at J, with 13 bases in the middle. The CDR3 extends over 14 amino acids. Germline CDR1 MDHEN, CDR2 SYDVKM.

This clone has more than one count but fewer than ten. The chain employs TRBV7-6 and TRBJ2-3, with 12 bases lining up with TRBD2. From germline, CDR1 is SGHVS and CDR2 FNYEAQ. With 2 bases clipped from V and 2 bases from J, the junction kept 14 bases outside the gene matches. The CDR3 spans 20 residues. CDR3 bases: TGTGCCAGCAGCTTAAGGGCCGCTAGCGGGGGGGTCGCCTCCACAGATACGCAGTATTTT. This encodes CASSLRAASGGVASTDTQYF. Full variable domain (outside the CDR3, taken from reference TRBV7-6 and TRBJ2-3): GAGVSQSPRYKVTKRGQDVALRCDPISGHVSLYWYRQALGQGPEFLTYFNYEAQQDKSGLPNDRFSAERPEGSISTLTIQRTEQRDSAMYRCASSLRAASGGVASTDTQYFGPGTRLTVL.

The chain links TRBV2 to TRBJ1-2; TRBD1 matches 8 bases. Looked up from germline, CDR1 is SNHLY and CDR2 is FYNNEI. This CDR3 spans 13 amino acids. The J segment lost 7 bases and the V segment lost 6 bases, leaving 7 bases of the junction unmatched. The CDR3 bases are TGTGCCAGCAGCCCCAGGGGGCGCGGTGGCTACACCTTC. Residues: CASSPRGRGGYTF.

In DNA, the CDR3 is TGTGCCAGCAGCCAAAGACCGTTAAGCGGAGAGCAGTTCTTC. It translates to CASSQRPLSGEQFF. The rearrangement links TRBV11-3 to TRBJ2-1, with D possibly being TRBD2 (5 bases). The germline CDR1 and CDR2 sequences are SGHNT and YENEEA. CDR3 length: 14 residues. Trimming pared 5 bases from V and 10 bases from J, leaving 18 bases between.

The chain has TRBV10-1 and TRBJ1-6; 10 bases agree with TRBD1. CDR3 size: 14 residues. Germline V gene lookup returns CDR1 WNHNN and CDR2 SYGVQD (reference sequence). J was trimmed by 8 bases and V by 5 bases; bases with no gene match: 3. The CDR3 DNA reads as TGCGCCAGCAGTCCGGGACAGGGGTATTCACCCCTCCACTTT. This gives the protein CASSPGQGYSPLHF.

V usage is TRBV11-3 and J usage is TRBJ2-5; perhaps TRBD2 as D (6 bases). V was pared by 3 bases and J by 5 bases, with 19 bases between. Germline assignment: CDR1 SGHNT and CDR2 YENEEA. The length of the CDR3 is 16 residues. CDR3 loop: CASSFLASGPRETQYF. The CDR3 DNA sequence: TGTGCCAGCAGCTTCCTCGCCAGCGGGCCTCGGGAGACCCAGTACTTC.

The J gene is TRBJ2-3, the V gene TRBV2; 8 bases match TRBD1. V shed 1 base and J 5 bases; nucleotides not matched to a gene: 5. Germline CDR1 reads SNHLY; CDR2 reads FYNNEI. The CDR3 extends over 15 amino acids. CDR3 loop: CASSEGQGLIDTQYF. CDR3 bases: TGTGCCAGCAGTGAAGGACAGGGGTTGATAGATACGCAGTATTTT. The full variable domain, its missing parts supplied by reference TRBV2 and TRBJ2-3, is EPEVTQTPSHQVTQMGQEVILRCVPISNHLYFYWYRQILGQKVEFLVSFYNNEISEKSEIFDDQFSVERPDGSNFTLKIRSTKLEDSAMYFCASSEGQGLIDTQYFGPGTRLTVL.

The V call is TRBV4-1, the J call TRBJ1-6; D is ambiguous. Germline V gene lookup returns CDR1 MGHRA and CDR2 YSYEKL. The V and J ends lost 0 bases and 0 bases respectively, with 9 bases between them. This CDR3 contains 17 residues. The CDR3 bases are TGCGCCAGCAGCCAAGATTCCGAGAGCTCCTATAATTCACCCCTCCACTTT. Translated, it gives CASSQDSESSYNSPLHF.

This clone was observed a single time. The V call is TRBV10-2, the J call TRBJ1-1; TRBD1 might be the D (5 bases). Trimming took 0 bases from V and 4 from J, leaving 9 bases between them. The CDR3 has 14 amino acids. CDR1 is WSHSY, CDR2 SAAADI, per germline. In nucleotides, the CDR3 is TGCGCCAGCAGTGAGTCTAGGGGAGGCACTGAAGCTTTCTTT. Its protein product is CASSESRGGTEAFF.

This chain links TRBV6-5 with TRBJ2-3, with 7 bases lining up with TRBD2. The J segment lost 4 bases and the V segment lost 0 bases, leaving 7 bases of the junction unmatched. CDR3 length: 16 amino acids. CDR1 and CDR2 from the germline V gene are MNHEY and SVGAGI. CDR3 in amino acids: CASSYSGLGAPDTQYF. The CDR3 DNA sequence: TGTGCCAGCAGTTACTCTGGACTAGGGGCCCCAGATACGCAGTATTTT.

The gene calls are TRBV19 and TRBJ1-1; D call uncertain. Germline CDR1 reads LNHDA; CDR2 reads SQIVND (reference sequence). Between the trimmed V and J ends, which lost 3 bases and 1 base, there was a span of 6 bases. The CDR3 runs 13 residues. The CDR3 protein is CASSMEENTEAFF. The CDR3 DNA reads TGTGCCAGTAGTATGGAGGAGAACACTGAAGCTTTCTTT.

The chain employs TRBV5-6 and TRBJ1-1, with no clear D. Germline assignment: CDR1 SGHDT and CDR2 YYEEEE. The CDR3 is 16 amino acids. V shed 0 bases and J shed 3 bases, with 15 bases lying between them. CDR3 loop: CASSLEREPLYTEAFF. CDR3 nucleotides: TGTGCCAGCAGCTTGGAGAGGGAGCCCCTTTACACTGAAGCTTTCTTT.

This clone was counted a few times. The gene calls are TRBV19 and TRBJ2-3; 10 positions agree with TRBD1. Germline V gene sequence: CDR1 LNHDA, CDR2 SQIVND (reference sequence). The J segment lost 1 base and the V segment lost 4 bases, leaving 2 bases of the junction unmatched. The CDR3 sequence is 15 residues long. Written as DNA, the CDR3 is TGTGCCAGTAGTACCGGACAGGGGGGCACAGATACGCAGTATTTT. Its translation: CASSTGQGGTDTQYF.

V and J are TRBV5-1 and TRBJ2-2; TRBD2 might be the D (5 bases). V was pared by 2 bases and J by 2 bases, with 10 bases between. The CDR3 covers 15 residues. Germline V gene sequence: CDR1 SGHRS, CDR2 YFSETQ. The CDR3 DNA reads TGCGCCAGCAGCTTAAACCTAGCCAACACCGGGGAGCTGTTTTTT. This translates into CASSLNLANTGELFF.

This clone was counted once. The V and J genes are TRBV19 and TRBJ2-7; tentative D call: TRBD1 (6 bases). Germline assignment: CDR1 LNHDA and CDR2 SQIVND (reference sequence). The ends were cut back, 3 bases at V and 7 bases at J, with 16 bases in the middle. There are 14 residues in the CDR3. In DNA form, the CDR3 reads TGTGCCAGTAGTATGGGGACATCCTTAGGGGAGCAGTACTTC. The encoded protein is CASSMGTSLGEQYF.

CDR3 residues: CASSVGGDGYTF. As DNA, the CDR3 is TGTGCCAGCAGCGTAGGAGGAGATGGCTACACCTTC. The chain joins TRBV9 to TRBJ1-2, with D unclear. The V gene lost 0 bases and the J gene lost 6 bases, with 6 bases spanning the gap. The CDR3 is 12 residues long. Germline CDR1 reads SGDLS; CDR2 reads YYNGEE.

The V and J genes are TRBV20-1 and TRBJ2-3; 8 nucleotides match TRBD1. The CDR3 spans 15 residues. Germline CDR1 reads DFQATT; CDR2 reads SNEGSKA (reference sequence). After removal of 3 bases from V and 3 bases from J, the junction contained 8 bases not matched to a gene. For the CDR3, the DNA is TGCAGTGCTAGTGTTGGGACAGGAAGGACAGATACGCAGTATTTT. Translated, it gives CSASVGTGRTDTQYF.

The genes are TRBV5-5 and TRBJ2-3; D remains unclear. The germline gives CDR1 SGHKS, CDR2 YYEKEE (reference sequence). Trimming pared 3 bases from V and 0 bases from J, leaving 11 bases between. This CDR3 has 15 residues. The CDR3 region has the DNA TGTGCCAGCAGCTCCTCGGGTCTCAGCACAGATACGCAGTATTTT. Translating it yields CASSSSGLSTDTQYF.

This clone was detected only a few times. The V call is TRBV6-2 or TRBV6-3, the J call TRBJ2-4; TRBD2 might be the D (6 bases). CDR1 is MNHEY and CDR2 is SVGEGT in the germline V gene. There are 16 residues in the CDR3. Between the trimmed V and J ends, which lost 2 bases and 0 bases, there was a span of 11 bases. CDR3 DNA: TGTGCCAGCAGTTACAATCCCGGGGGAGCCAAAAACATTCAGTACTTC. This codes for CASSYNPGGAKNIQYF.

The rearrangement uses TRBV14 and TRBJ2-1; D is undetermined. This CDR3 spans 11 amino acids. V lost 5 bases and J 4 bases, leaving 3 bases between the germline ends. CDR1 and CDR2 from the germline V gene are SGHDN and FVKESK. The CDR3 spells CASSEYNEQFF. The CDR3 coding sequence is TGTGCCAGCAGCGAGTACAATGAGCAGTTCTTC.

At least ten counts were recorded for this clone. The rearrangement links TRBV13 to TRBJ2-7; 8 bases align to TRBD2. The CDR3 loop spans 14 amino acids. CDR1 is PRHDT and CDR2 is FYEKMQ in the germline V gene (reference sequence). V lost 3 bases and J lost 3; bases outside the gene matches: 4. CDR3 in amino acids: CASSFSGTLYEQYF. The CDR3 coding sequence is TGTGCCAGCAGCTTTAGCGGGACCCTCTACGAGCAGTACTTC.

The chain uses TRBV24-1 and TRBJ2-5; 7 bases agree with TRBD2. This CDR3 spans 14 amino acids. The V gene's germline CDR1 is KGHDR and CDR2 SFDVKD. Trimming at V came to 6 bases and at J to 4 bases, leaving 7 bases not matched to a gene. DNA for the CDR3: TGTGCCACCAGTCTTGGACTAGGTCGAGAGACCCAGTACTTC. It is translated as CATSLGLGRETQYF.

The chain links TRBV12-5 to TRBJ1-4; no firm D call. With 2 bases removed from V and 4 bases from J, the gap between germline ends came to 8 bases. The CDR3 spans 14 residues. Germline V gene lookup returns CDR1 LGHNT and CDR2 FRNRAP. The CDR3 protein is CASGLSTVNEKLFF. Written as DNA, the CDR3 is TGTGCTAGTGGTTTGAGTACAGTTAATGAAAAACTGTTTTTT.

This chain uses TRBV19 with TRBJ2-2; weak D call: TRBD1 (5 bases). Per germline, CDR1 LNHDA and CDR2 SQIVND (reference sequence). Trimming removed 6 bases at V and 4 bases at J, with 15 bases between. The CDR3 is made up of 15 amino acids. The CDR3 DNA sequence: TGTGCCAGTAGCCCAAGGGGTGACGCCACCGGGGAGCTGTTTTTT. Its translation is CASSPRGDATGELFF.

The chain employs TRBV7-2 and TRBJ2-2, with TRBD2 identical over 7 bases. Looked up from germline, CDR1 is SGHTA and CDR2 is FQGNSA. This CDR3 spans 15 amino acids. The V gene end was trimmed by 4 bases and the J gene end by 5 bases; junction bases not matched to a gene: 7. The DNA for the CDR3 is TGTGCCAGCAGCTCCCGAGGCGGGAGAACCGGGGAGCTGTTTTTT. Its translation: CASSSRGGRTGELFF.

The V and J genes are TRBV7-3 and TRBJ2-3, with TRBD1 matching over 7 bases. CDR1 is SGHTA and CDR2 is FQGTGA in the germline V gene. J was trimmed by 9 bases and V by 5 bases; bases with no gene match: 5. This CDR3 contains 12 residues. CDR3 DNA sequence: TGTGCCAGCAGCCACAGGGGAAGCACGCAGTATTTT. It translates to CASSHRGSTQYF. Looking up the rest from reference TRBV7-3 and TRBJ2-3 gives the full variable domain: GAGVSQTPSNKVTEKGKYVELRCDPISGHTALYWYRQSLGQGPEFLIYFQGTGAADDSGLPNDRFFAVRPEGSVSTLKIQRTERGDSAVYLCASSHRGSTQYFGPGTRLTVL.

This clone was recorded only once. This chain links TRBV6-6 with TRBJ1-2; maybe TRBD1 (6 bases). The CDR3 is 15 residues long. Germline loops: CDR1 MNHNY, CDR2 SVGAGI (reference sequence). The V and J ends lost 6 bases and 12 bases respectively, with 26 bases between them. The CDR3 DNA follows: TGTGCCAGCAGCCCCCATACAGGGAGGGAGCTGTATGACACCTTC. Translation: CASSPHTGRELYDTF.